This T cell receptor (beta chain) was retrieved from a study of blood T cell repertoires in COVID-19. Study-level background: The United States, Italy and Spain provided the acute and convalescent COVID-19 samples. T cells, B-cell-depleted T cells, or PBMCs supplied cDNA or gDNA.

Authors' data handling: Estimation of nucleated cell counts relied on the amplification of reference gene primers. The protocol was immunoSEQ multiplex PCR, while the TCRdb copy is restricted to in-frame clones and leaves out a portion. The V and J calls and the clone size are those of that table, but D and trimming were determined from the DNA. The sample holds about 170,000 clones, 86% seen once. Patients from Seattle were sampled longitudinally, starting during active infection. V was shortened by 5 bases and J by 5 bases, with 9 bases between the two germline ends. The germline V gene encodes CDR1 LNHDA and CDR2 SQIVND (reference sequence). This CDR3 is 12 amino acids long.

Sequenced material: peripheral blood. This TCR derives from a woman aged 55-70 years with COVID-19, enrolled during active disease. V is TRBV19 and J is TRBJ1-2; D gene ambiguous. Here the CDR3 reads CASSSFRYGYTF. In DNA, the CDR3 is TGTGCCAGTAGTTCGTTCCGGTATGGCTACACCTTC.